These T cell receptor beta chains were read from a single sample in a study of PD-1 blockade in classical Hodgkin lymphoma. TCRdb's table, derived via immunoSEQ multiplex PCR, lists solely in-frame clones and lacks some. The sample includes 20,000 to 25,000 clones, 80% seen only once; the top ten take 15% to 20%. Material: peripheral blood mononuclear cells (PBMCs), obtained before the second cycle of nivolumab. The receptors shown here come from a human donor with classical Hodgkin lymphoma. Both conserved end residues are part of each CDR3. The order of the fields is clone size, CDR3 length, J gene, D gene, V gene, CDR3 protein, CDR3 DNA. D genes are given only for firm matches. A row's size may be missing; if present it is once, few, many or a size class.

size: -; length: 12; J: TRBJ1-3; D: -; V: TRBV29-1; CDR3: CSGQVPENTIYF; DNA: TGCAGCGGGCAGGTCCCCGAAAACACCATATATTTT
size: -; length: 15; J: TRBJ2-5; D: TRBD2; V: TRBV27; CDR3: CASSLGGTNKETQYF; DNA: TGTGCCAGCAGTTTAGGAGGGACTAATAAAGAGACCCAGTACTTC
size: few; length: 16; J: TRBJ2-1; D: TRBD1; V: TRBV14; CDR3: CASSSPTGTTTGEQFF; DNA: TGTGCCAGCAGCTCCCCGACAGGGACGACTACAGGGGAGCAGTTCTTC
size: -; length: 18; J: TRBJ1-3; D: -; V: TRBV5-4; CDR3: CASSPARPGVKSGNTIYF; DNA: TGTGCCAGCAGCCCCGCCCGGCCAGGGGTTAAGTCTGGAAACACCATATATTTT
size: -; length: 17; J: TRBJ1-1; D: TRBD1; V: TRBV4-1; CDR3: CASSPGTGKTPHTEAFF; DNA: TGCGCCAGCAGCCCCGGGACAGGGAAGACCCCACACACTGAAGCTTTCTTT
size: -; length: 16; J: TRBJ2-7; D: -; V: TRBV7-6; CDR3: CASSRLETGALYEQYF; DNA: TGTGCCAGCAGCAGATTAGAAACCGGGGCTTTATACGAGCAGTACTTC
size: few; length: 11; J: TRBJ2-3; D: -; V: TRBV7-9; CDR3: CASSLTDTQYF; DNA: TGTGCCAGCAGCTTAACGGATACGCAGTATTTT
size: -; length: 16; J: TRBJ2-2; D: TRBD1; V: TRBV5-1; CDR3: CASSLRSGGITGELFF; DNA: TGCGCCAGCAGCTTGCGGTCAGGGGGCATTACCGGGGAGCTGTTTTTT
size: -; length: 18; J: TRBJ2-1; D: -; V: TRBV9; CDR3: CASSTPGGDRPSSNEQFF; DNA: TGTGCCAGCAGCACCCCGGGAGGGGACAGACCATCCAGCAATGAGCAGTTCTTC
size: -; length: 12; J: TRBJ2-3; D: -; V: TRBV11-2; CDR3: CASSLVTDTQYF; DNA: TGTGCCAGCAGCTTAGTCACAGATACGCAGTATTTT
size: -; length: 12; J: TRBJ1-1; D: -; V: TRBV29-1; CDR3: CSVVFGGGEAFF; DNA: TGCAGCGTTGTATTTGGGGGGGGCGAAGCTTTCTTT
size: -; length: 14; J: TRBJ2-1; D: -; V: TRBV7-9; CDR3: CASSLENSYNEQFF; DNA: TGTGCCAGCAGCCTGGAGAACTCCTACAATGAGCAGTTCTTC
size: few; length: 15; J: TRBJ1-5; D: TRBD1; V: TRBV7-6; CDR3: CASSPTLGQGQPQHF; DNA: TGTGCCAGCAGCCCGACCCTCGGACAGGGCCAGCCCCAGCATTTT
size: -; length: 11; J: TRBJ1-2; D: -; V: TRBV6-6; CDR3: CASGGVYGYTF; DNA: TGTGCCAGCGGGGGAGTATATGGCTACACCTTC
size: -; length: 16; J: TRBJ1-5; D: -; V: TRBV19; CDR3: CASSRAPGRVNQPQHF; DNA: TGTGCCAGTAGTAGGGCCCCGGGACGAGTCAATCAGCCCCAGCATTTT
size: -; length: 16; J: TRBJ2-3; D: -; V: TRBV7-8; CDR3: CASSLARGPGEDTQYF; DNA: TGTGCCAGCAGCTTAGCGAGGGGGCCGGGGGAAGATACGCAGTATTTT
size: -; length: 17; J: TRBJ2-5; D: TRBD2; V: TRBV4-1; CDR3: CASSQGLAGGPGETQYF; DNA: TGCGCCAGCAGCCAAGGACTAGCGGGGGGGCCGGGGGAGACCCAGTACTTC
size: -; length: 15; J: TRBJ2-6; D: -; V: TRBV9; CDR3: CASSSRLDGANVLTF; DNA: TGTGCCAGCAGCTCACGACTAGATGGGGCCAACGTCCTGACTTTC
size: -; length: 15; J: TRBJ2-5; D: TRBD2; V: TRBV4-1; CDR3: CASSQLAGGLETQYF; DNA: TGCGCCAGCAGCCAATTAGCGGGGGGGCTGGAGACCCAGTACTTC
size: -; length: 13; J: TRBJ1-2; D: -; V: TRBV6-1; CDR3: CATSEGQGLGYTF; DNA: TGTGCCACCTCAGAGGGTCAGGGGTTGGGCTACACCTTC
size: -; length: 15; J: TRBJ2-3; D: -; V: TRBV5-1; CDR3: CASSSWTTSRDTQYF; DNA: TGCGCCAGCTCTTCTTGGACAACCTCCCGAGATACGCAGTATTTT
size: -; length: 16; J: TRBJ2-1; D: TRBD2; V: TRBV5-1; CDR3: CASSPLSGGSHNEQFF; DNA: TGCGCCAGCAGCCCCTTAAGCGGGGGGTCGCACAATGAGCAGTTCTTC
size: -; length: 11; J: TRBJ1-1; D: -; V: TRBV20-1; CDR3: CSARQNTEAFF; DNA: TGCAGTGCTAGACAGAACACTGAAGCTTTCTTT
size: once; length: 18; J: TRBJ2-1; D: -; V: TRBV9; CDR3: CASSPLGGGGSSYNEQFF; DNA: TGTGCCAGCAGCCCCCTCGGAGGGGGTGGTAGCTCCTACAATGAGCAGTTCTTC
size: -; length: 15; J: TRBJ2-3; D: -; V: TRBV27; CDR3: CASSLGGAWADTQYF; DNA: TGTGCCAGCAGTTTAGGGGGGGCGTGGGCAGATACGCAGTATTTT
size: -; length: 17; J: TRBJ2-2; D: -; V: TRBV30; CDR3: CAWSRGGKFSITGELFF; DNA: TGTGCCTGGAGTCGAGGGGGGAAATTCTCCATCACCGGGGAGCTGTTTTTT
size: -; length: 15; J: TRBJ1-4; D: -; V: TRBV7-8; CDR3: CASSLAGSTNEKLFF; DNA: TGTGCCAGCAGCTTGGCAGGCTCCACTAATGAAAAACTGTTTTTT
size: -; length: 13; J: TRBJ1-1; D: -; V: TRBV18; CDR3: CASSPLQGYEAFF; DNA: TGTGCCAGCTCACCGCTTCAGGGATATGAAGCTTTCTTT
size: -; length: 18; J: TRBJ2-2; D: TRBD2; V: TRBV4-3; CDR3: CASSRPAAGGWYTGELFF; DNA: TGCGCCAGCAGCCGCCCGGCGGCGGGAGGGTGGTACACCGGGGAGCTGTTTTTT
size: -; length: 17; J: TRBJ2-2; D: TRBD2; V: TRBV27; CDR3: CASSLGTSGTNTGELFF; DNA: TGTGCCAGCAGTCTCGGGACTAGCGGGACCAACACCGGGGAGCTGTTTTTT
size: -; length: 15; J: TRBJ2-1; D: -; V: TRBV7-9; CDR3: CASSLGAAAYNEQFF; DNA: TGTGCCAGCAGCTTGGGGGCCGCGGCCTACAATGAGCAGTTCTTC
size: -; length: 15; J: TRBJ2-7; D: -; V: TRBV19; CDR3: CASSVVSGSSYEQYF; DNA: TGTGCCAGTAGTGTCGTGTCAGGGAGTTCCTACGAGCAGTACTTC
size: -; length: 16; J: TRBJ2-4; D: -; V: TRBV7-6; CDR3: CASSFGGRWGKNIQYF; DNA: TGTGCCAGCAGCTTTGGGGGGCGCTGGGGTAAAAACATTCAGTACTTC
size: -; length: 15; J: TRBJ2-1; D: -; V: TRBV14; CDR3: CASSRSWGNYNEQFF; DNA: TGTGCCAGCAGCCGTAGCTGGGGAAACTACAATGAGCAGTTCTTC
size: -; length: 14; J: TRBJ1-1; D: -; V: TRBV7-6; CDR3: CASSSGDSGTEAFF; DNA: TGTGCCAGCAGCTCAGGGGATTCGGGCACTGAAGCTTTCTTT
size: -; length: 14; J: TRBJ1-1; D: TRBD1; V: TRBV25-1; CDR3: CASSENRGRDEAFF; DNA: TGTGCCAGCAGTGAAAACAGGGGCCGTGATGAAGCTTTCTTT
size: -; length: 14; J: TRBJ2-5; D: -; V: TRBV7-8; CDR3: CASSQAVRGETQYF; DNA: TGTGCCAGCAGCCAGGCGGTTAGGGGGGAGACCCAGTACTTC
size: -; length: 15; J: TRBJ2-3; D: -; V: TRBV7-7; CDR3: CASSPQGHSTDTQYF; DNA: TGTGCTAGCAGCCCCCAGGGACACAGCACAGATACGCAGTATTTT
size: -; length: 17; J: TRBJ1-4; D: TRBD1; V: TRBV4-1; CDR3: CASSTRAITGVNEKLFF; DNA: TGCGCCAGCAGCACCCGGGCCATCACAGGGGTTAACGAAAAACTGTTTTTT
size: -; length: 14; J: TRBJ2-2; D: -; V: TRBV19; CDR3: CASSFPWGTGELFF; DNA: TGTGCCAGTAGTTTCCCGTGGGGTACCGGGGAGCTGTTTTTT
size: medium-sized; length: 18; J: TRBJ2-2; D: TRBD2; V: TRBV5-4; CDR3: CASSSRRRGARNTGELFF; DNA: TGTGCCAGCAGCTCCCGGCGGCGGGGGGCACGGAACACCGGGGAGCTGTTTTTT
size: -; length: 14; J: TRBJ2-2; D: -; V: TRBV9; CDR3: CASSVAGNTGELFF; DNA: TGTGCCAGCAGCGTAGCAGGAAACACCGGGGAGCTGTTTTTT
size: -; length: 12; J: TRBJ2-1; D: -; V: TRBV7-8; CDR3: CASSFVGGEQFF; DNA: TGTGCCAGCAGCTTTGTGGGGGGTGAGCAGTTCTTC
size: -; length: 16; J: TRBJ2-7; D: -; V: TRBV9; CDR3: CASSPRTGSSGYEQYF; DNA: TGTGCCAGCAGCCCACGAACCGGGAGTTCGGGCTACGAGCAGTACTTC
size: -; length: 18; J: TRBJ1-3; D: TRBD1; V: TRBV11-2; CDR3: CASSSTGGASLAGNTIYF; DNA: TGTGCCAGCAGCTCCACAGGGGGCGCTAGCTTGGCTGGAAACACCATATATTTT
size: -; length: 12; J: TRBJ2-7; D: -; V: TRBV19; CDR3: CASSTDGYEQYF; DNA: TGTGCCAGTAGTACGGACGGATACGAGCAGTACTTC
size: -; length: 15; J: TRBJ2-5; D: -; V: TRBV4-3; CDR3: CASSQVVSQRETQYF; DNA: TGCGCCAGCAGCCAAGTTGTATCCCAGCGAGAGACCCAGTACTTC
size: -; length: 12; J: TRBJ1-6; D: -; V: TRBV30; CDR3: CAWSAQDSPLHF; DNA: TGTGCCTGGAGTGCGCAGGATTCACCCCTCCACTTT